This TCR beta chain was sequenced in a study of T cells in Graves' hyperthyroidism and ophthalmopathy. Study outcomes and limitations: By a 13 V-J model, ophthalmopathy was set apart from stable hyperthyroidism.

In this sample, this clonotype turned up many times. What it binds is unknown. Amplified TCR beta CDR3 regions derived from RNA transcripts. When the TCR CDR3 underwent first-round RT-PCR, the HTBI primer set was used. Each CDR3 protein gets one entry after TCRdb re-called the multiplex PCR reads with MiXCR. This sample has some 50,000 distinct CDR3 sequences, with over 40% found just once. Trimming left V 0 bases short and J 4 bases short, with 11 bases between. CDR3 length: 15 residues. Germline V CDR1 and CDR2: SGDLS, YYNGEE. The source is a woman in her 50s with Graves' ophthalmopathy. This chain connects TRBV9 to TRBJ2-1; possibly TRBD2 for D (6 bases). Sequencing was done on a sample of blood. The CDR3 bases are TGTGCCAGCAGCGTAGGCGCGGGGAGTTACAATGAGCAGTTCTTC. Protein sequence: CASSVGAGSYNEQFF.